This T cell receptor (beta chain) originates from a study of CD8+CD57+ T cells in acquired aplastic anemia. Study information: Sorted cells (CD4+ and CD8+) yielded DNA amounts that averaged approximately 3 ug.

CDR1 and CDR2 from the germline V gene are ENHRY and SYGVKD. This CDR3 has 13 residues. V was trimmed by 0 bases and J by 0 bases, leaving 0 bases between them. Those patients picked for sequencing had displayed CD8+CD57+ cell expansion on flow cytometry. In all patients, the disease was severe acquired aplastic anemia. Therapy had not been given to patients before blood sampling. The use of genomic DNA as template underpinned the TCR beta VDJ and CDR3 profiling. TCRdb re-derived calls from the reads in MiXCR, one entry per CDR3 protein. The sample has 150,000 to 200,000 distinct CDR3 sequences, 50% to 65% seen once. This clonotype came up once. The target antigen is unknown. Study-level results: Researchers report that around 30 CD8+ CDR3 sequences appeared in both patients and controls.

The receptor was derived from a human donor with aplastic anemia. Sample: sorted CD4+, CD8+, or CD8+CD57+ T cells (not recorded which) from PBMCs. V usage is TRBV10-3 and J usage is TRBJ1-3; no reliable D call. The CDR3 sequence: CAISESSGNTIYF. DNA for the CDR3: TGTGCCATCAGTGAGTCCTCTGGAAACACCATATATTTT.